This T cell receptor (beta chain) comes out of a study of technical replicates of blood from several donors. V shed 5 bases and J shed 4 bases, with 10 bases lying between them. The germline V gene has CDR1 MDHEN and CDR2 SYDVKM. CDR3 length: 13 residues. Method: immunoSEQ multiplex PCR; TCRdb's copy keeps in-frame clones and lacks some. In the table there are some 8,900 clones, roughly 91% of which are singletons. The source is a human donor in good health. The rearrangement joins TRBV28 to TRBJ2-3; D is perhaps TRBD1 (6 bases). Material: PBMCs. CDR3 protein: CASSTRQADTQYF. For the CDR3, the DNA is TGTGCCAGCAGTACCCGACAGGCAGATACGCAGTATTTT.